Reported below is one T cell receptor beta chain. Its antigen remains unknown. The sample comes from a study of cytomegalovirus exposure and HLA in healthy donors. Regarding the study as a whole: According to a later analysis, most TCR beta chains associated with CMV appeared HLA-restricted.

The PCR used 60 Vbeta and 13 Jbeta primers. Profiling relied on immunoSEQ multiplex PCR, and the TCRdb table lists in-frame clones only, not all of them. Seen here are roughly 150,000 clones, roughly three quarters observed once, and the top ten hold around 3.1%. The CDR3 sequence is 14 residues long. From germline, CDR1 is SGHRS and CDR2 YFSETQ. V lost 0 bases, J lost 4 bases, and 11 bases lay in between. Sequencing was performed on PBMCs. The clonotype originates from a middle-aged man in good health and CMV-seronegative. This rearrangement joins TRBV5-1 to TRBJ2-7; maybe TRBD1 (6 bases). CDR3 bases: TGCGCCAGCAGCTTGGGCTGGGGGCTGTACGAGCAGTACTTC. Translating it yields CASSLGWGLYEQYF.